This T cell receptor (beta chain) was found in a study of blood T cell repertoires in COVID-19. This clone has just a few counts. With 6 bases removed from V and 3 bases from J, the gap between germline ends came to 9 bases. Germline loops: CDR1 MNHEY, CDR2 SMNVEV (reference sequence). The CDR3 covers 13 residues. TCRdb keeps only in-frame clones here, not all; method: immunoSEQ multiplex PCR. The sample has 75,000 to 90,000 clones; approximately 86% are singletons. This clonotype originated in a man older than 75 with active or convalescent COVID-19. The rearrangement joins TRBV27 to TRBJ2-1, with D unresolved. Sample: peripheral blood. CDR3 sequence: CASSDWIYNEQFF. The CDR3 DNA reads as TGTGCCAGCAGCGACTGGATCTACAATGAGCAGTTCTTC.